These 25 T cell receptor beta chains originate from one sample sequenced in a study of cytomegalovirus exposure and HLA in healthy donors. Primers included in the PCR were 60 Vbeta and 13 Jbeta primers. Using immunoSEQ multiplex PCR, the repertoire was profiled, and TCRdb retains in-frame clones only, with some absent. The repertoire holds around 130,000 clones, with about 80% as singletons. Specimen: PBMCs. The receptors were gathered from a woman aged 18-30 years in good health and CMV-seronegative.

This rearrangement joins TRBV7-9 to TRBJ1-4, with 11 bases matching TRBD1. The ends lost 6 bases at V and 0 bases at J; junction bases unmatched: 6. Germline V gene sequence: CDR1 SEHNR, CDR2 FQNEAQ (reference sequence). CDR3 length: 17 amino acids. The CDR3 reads CASRAGTGGATNEKLFF. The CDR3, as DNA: TGTGCCAGCAGGGCCGGGACAGGGGGAGCAACTAATGAAAAACTGTTTTTT.

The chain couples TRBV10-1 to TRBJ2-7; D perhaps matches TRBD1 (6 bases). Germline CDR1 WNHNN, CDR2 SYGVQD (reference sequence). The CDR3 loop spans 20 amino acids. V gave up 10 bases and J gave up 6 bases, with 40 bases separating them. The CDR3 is CATVGSGDVTSDSTPCEQYF. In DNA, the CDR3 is TGCGCCACCGTCGGCTCAGGGGACGTTACCAGCGACAGTACCCCCTGCGAGCAGTACTTC.

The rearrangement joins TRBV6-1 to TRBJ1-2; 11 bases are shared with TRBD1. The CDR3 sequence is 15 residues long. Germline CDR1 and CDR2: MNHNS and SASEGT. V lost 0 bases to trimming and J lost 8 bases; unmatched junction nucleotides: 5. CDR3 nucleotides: TGTGCCAGCAGTGAAGCTGGGACAGGGGGTAGGGGCTACACCTTC. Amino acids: CASSEAGTGGRGYTF.

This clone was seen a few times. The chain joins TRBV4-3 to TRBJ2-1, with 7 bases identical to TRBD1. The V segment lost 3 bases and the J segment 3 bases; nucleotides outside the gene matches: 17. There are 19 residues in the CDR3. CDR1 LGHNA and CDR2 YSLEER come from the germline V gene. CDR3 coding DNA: TGCGCCAGCAGCCATTCTAGGAACAGGGGCGCCCTTCGCTACAATGAGCAGTTCTTC. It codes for CASSHSRNRGALRYNEQFF.

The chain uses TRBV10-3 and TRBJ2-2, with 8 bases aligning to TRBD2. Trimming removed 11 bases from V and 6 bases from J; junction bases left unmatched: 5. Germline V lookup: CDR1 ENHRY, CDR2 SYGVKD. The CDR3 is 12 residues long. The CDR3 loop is CASGGMPGELFF. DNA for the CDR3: TGTGCCTCGGGGGGGATGCCCGGGGAGCTGTTTTTT.

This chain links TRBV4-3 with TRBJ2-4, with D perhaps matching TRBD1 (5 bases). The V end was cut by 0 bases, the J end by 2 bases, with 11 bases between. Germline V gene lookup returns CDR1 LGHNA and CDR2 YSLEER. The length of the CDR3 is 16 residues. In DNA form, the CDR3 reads TGCGCCAGCAGCCAAGATCGGGCAGGGCCCAAAAACATTCAGTACTTC. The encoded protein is CASSQDRAGPKNIQYF.

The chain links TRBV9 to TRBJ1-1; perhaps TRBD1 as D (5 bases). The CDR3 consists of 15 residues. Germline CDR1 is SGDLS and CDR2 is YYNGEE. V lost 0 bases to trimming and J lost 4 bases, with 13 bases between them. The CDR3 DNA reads TGTGCCAGCAGCGTAGGGGGGGAGGTTATCACTGAAGCTTTCTTT. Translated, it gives CASSVGGEVITEAFF.

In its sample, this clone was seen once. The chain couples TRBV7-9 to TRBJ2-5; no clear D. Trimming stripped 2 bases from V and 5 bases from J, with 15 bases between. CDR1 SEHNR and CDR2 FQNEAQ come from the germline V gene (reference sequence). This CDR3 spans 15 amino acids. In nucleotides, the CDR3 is TGTGCCAGCAGCTTATCCCTCCCAACGGAGGAGACCCAGTACTTC. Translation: CASSLSLPTEETQYF.

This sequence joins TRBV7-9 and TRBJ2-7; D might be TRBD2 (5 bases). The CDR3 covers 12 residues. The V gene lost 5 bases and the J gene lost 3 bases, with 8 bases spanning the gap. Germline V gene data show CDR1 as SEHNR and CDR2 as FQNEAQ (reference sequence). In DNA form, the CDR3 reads TGTGCCAGCAGCCCCGGGGACTACGAGCAGTACTTC. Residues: CASSPGDYEQYF. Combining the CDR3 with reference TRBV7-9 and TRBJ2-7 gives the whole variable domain DTGVSQNPRHKITKRGQNVTFRCDPISEHNRLYWYRQTLGQGPEFLTYFQNEAQLEKSRLLSDRFSAERPKGSFSTLEIQRTEQGDSAMYLCASSPGDYEQYFGPGTRLTVT.

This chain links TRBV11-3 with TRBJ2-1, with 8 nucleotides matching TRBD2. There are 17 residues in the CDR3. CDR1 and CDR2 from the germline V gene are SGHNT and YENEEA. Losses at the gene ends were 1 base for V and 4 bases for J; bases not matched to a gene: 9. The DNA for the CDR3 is TGTGCCAGCAGCTTAGGGGGGGCGGGAGGTCATTACAATGAGCAGTTCTTC. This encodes CASSLGGAGGHYNEQFF.

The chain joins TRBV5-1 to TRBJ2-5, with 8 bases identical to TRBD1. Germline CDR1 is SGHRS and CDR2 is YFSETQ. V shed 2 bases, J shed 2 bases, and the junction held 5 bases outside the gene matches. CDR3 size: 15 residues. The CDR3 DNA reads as TGCGCCAGCAGCTTAGGGACAGGAGCTCAAGAGACCCAGTACTTC. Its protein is CASSLGTGAQETQYF.

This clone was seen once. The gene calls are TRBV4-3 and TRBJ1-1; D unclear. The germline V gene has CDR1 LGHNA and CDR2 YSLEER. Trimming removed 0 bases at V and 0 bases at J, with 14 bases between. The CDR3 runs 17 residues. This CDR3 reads CASSQELSGYMNTEAFF. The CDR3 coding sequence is TGCGCCAGCAGCCAAGAACTCTCCGGGTACATGAACACTGAAGCTTTCTTT.

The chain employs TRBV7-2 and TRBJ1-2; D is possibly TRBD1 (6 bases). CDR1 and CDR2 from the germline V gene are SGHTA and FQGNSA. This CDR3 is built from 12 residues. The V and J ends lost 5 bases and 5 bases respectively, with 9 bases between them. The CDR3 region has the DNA TGTGCCAGCAGCCGGGGGGCGTATGGCTACACCTTC. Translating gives CASSRGAYGYTF.

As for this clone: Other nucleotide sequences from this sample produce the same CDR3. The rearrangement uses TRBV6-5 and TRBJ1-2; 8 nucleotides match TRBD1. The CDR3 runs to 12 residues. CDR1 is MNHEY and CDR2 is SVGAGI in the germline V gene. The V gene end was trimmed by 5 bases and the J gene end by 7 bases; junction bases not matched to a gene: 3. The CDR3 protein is CASSRTGGGYTF. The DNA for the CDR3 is TGTGCCAGCAGTCGAACAGGGGGTGGCTACACCTTC.

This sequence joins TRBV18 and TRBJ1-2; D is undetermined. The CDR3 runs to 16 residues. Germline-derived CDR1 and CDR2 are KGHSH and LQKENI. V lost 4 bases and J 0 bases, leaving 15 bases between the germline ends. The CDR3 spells CASSRQAQSTNYGYTF. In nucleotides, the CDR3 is TGTGCCAGCTCACGCCAGGCGCAAAGCACTAACTATGGCTACACCTTC.

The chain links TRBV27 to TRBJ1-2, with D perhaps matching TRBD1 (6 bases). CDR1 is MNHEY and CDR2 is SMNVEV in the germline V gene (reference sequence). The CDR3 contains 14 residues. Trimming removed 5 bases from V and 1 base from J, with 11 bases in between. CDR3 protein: CASSQQQGNYGYTF. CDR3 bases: TGTGCCAGCAGTCAGCAACAGGGTAACTATGGCTACACCTTC.

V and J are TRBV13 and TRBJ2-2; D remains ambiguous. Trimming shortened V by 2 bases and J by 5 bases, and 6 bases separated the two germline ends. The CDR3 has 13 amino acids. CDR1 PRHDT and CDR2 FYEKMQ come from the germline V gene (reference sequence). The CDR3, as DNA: TGTGCCAGCAGCTTAAGCGTGACCGGGGAGCTGTTTTTT. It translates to CASSLSVTGELFF.

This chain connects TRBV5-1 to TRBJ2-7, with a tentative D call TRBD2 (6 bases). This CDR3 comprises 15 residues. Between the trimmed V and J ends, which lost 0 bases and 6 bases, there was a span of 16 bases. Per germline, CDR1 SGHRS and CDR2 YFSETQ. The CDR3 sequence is CASSLVGGSLLEQYF. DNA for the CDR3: TGCGCCAGCAGCTTGGTTGGAGGGTCCCTCCTCGAGCAGTACTTC. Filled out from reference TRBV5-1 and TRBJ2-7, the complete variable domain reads KAGVTQTPRYLIKTRGQQVTLSCSPISGHRSVSWYQQTPGQGLQFLFEYFSETQRNKGNFPGRFSGRQFSNSRSEMNVSTLELGDSALYLCASSLVGGSLLEQYFGPGTRLTVT.

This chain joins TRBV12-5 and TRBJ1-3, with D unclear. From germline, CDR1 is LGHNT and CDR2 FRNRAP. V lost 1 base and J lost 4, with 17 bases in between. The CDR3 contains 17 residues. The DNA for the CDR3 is TGTGCTAGTGGTTTGGCAGGAGTCCGGGGTACGGGAAACACCATATATTTT. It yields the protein CASGLAGVRGTGNTIYF.

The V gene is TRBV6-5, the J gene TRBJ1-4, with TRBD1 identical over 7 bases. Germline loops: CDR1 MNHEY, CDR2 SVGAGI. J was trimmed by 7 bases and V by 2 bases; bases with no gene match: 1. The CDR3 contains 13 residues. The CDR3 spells CASSYDRAEKLFF. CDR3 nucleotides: TGTGCCAGCAGTTACGACAGGGCTGAAAAACTGTTTTTT.

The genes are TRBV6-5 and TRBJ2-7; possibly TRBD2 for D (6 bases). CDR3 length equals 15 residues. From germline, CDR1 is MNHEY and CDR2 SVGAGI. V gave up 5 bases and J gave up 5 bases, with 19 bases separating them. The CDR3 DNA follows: TGTGCCAGCAGTGGGCCGTGGGGGGAGTCCCACGAGCAGTACTTC. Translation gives CASSGPWGESHEQYF.

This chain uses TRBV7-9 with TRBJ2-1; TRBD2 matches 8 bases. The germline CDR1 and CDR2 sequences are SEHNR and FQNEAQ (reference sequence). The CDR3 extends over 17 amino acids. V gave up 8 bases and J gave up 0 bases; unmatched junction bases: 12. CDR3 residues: CASPAGGGTNSYNEQFF. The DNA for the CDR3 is TGTGCCAGCCCAGCGGGCGGGGGGACCAACTCCTACAATGAGCAGTTCTTC.

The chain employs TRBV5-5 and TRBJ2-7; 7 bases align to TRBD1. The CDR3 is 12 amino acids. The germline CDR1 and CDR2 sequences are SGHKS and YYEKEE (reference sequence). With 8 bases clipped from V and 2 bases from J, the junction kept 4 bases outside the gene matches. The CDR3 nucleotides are TGTGCCAGTCTACAGGGGCCCTACGAGCAGTACTTC. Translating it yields CASLQGPYEQYF.

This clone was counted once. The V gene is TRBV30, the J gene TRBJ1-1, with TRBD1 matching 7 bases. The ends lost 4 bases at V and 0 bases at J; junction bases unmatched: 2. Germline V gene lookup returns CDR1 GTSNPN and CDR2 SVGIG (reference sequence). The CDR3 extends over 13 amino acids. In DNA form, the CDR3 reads TGTGCCTGGAACAGGGGCATGAACACTGAAGCTTTCTTT. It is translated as CAWNRGMNTEAFF.

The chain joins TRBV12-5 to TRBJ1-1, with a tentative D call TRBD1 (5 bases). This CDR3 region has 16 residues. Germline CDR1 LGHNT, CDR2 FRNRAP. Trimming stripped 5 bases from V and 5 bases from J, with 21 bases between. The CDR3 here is CASGTQWGGEGTEAFF. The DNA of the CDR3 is TGTGCTAGTGGTACTCAGTGGGGGGGTGAGGGGACTGAAGCTTTCTTT.